The sequence of this T cell receptor beta chain was determined in a study of cytomegalovirus exposure and HLA in healthy donors. On the study more broadly: The roughly 130 validation repertoires used the same platform as the approximately 700 first-cohort repertoires (as reported by a later analysis). General observations from the study: Three chains tied to CMV proved CMV antigen-specific in vitro. Researchers counted about 150 TCR beta chains as cytomegalovirus-associated.

To note about this clone: Its antigen remains unidentified.

The protocol was immunoSEQ multiplex PCR, while the TCRdb copy is restricted to in-frame clones and leaves out a portion. The sample shows some 130,000 clones, roughly 93% of them seen only once. The CDR3 runs to 13 residues. Germline values: CDR1 MDHEN, CDR2 SYDVKM. V gave up 6 bases and J gave up 7 bases; unmatched junction bases: 5. This receptor was taken from a man younger than 35 in good health and CMV-seropositive. The sequenced material came from PBMCs. This rearrangement joins TRBV28 to TRBJ2-1; TRBD1 agrees at 8 bases. Here the CDR3 reads CASSGQGENEQFF. The CDR3 nucleotides read TGTGCCAGCAGCGGACAGGGAGAGAATGAGCAGTTCTTC.